This T cell receptor beta chain stems from a study of blood T cell repertoires in COVID-19. Study-level background: PBMCs, B-cell-depleted T cells, or T cells provided the cDNA or gDNA that made up the material.

Repertoires were generated with immunoSEQ multiplex PCR, while TCRdb's copy carries only in-frame clones and drops some. The sample includes roughly 360,000 clones, over 75% of them seen just once. Participants, 18 to 89 years old, spanned fewer than 30 US areas. Participants reported their clinical history, and cohort assignment relied on those reports. Germline V gene sequence: CDR1 SGHNT, CDR2 YYREEE (reference sequence). The CDR3 is 18 residues long. Losses at the gene ends were 0 bases for V and 4 bases for J; bases not matched to a gene: 8. This rearrangement joins TRBV5-4 to TRBJ2-2; 11 bases agree with TRBD2. The clonotype originates from a man aged 25-45 years who had recovered from COVID-19. Specimen: PBMCs or T cells enriched from blood (not recorded which). CDR3 residues: CASSLGLAGGRGTGELFF. Written as DNA, the CDR3 is TGTGCCAGCAGCTTGGGTCTAGCGGGGGGAAGGGGCACCGGGGAGCTGTTTTTT.